Listed here are 10 T cell receptor beta chains from one sample, sequenced in a study of tumor-infiltrating lymphocytes in primary liver carcinoma. Blood RNA originated from unsorted whole blood, with germline DNA additionally extracted. A constant-region primer primed TCR beta cDNA synthesis from about 550 ng of total RNA. Libraries of TCR beta came from three nested multiplex PCR rounds with slightly modified ARM-PCR. Both of the initial two PCR rounds ran for nine to eleven cycles and employed TRBV1-TRBV30 forward primers alongside a C-beta reverse primer. TCRdb re-called the multiplex PCR reads with MiXCR, one entry per CDR3 protein. This sample has some 320,000 distinct CDR3 sequences, with roughly two thirds found just once. Specimen: peripheral blood. These receptors came from a man aged 35 to 55 with primary liver carcinoma and hepatitis B virus infection.

This clonotype was picked up many times. The V and J genes are TRBV6-1 and TRBJ1-1; the match to TRBD1 covers 10 bases. There are 15 residues in the CDR3. J was trimmed by 3 bases and V by 4 bases; bases with no gene match: 5. Looked up from germline, CDR1 is MNHNS and CDR2 is SASEGT. Here the CDR3 DNA reads TGTGCCAGCAGTGTTTACGGGACAGGGGACACTGAAGCTTTCTTT. Translating it yields CASSVYGTGDTEAFF.

Concerning this clonotype: A much larger clone differs from this one at a single base, so this may be a read error. The rearrangement links TRBV12-3 or TRBV12-4 to TRBJ1-1; the D gene is possibly TRBD1 (5 bases). The CDR3 loop spans 14 amino acids. DNA for the CDR3: TGTGCCAGCAGTTGGGCGACAGTGAACACTGAAGCTTTATTT. Amino acids: CASSWATVNTEALF.

Remarks on this clonotype: Compared with germline, one end of the junction differs, possibly owing to a read error. The rearrangement joins TRBV12-3 or TRBV12-4 to TRBJ2-3, with D unclear. CDR3 length: 13 amino acids. The CDR3 reads CDSSGRRGDTQYF. The CDR3 DNA sequence: TGTGACAGCAGTGGGCGTAGAGGAGATACGCAGTATTTT.

As for this clonotype: The CDR3 ends on some other residue instead of the conserved phenylalanine or tryptophan, so this is likely a read error. This chain uses TRBV29-1 with TRBJ2-7, with a weak D call TRBD1 (7 bases). This CDR3 spans 15 amino acids. Trimming removed 2 bases at V and 1 base at J, with 15 bases between. Germline values: CDR1 SQVTM, CDR2 ANQGSEA. The CDR3 DNA follows: TGCAGCGTTGAAATATCGCGGGACAGTTCCTACGAGCAGTACTCC. It translates to CSVEISRDSSYEQYS.

On this clonotype itself: This may arise from a read error, as a much more abundant clone is one base away. The V call is TRBV5-1, the J call TRBJ2-5; weak D call: TRBD2 (5 bases). The germline V gene has CDR1 SGHRS and CDR2 YFSETQ. CDR3 length: 15 residues. V lost 3 bases, J lost 4 bases, and 16 bases lay in between. CDR3 protein: CASSSQEAPSETQYF. The CDR3 bases are TGCGCCAGCAGCTCCCAGGAGGCTCCGTCAGAGACCCAGTACTTC.

On this clonotype itself: Mismatch with germline at one junction end may stem from a read error. The chain is built from TRBV29-1 and TRBJ1-1, with 9 bases identical to TRBD1. The germline V gene has CDR1 SQVTM and CDR2 ANQGSEA. The CDR3 has 15 residues. CDR3 amino acids: CGITGGLLLDTEAIF. The CDR3 DNA follows: TGCGGCATCACAGGGGGCCTACTTTTAGACACTGAAGCTATCTTT.

In the case of this clonotype: Relative to the germline gene, one junction end is altered; a read error may explain this. The chain couples TRBV5-1 to TRBJ1-1; D is perhaps TRBD1 (6 bases). Germline CDR1 reads SGHRS; CDR2 reads YFSETQ. The CDR3 has 13 residues. Here the CDR3 DNA reads TGCGACAGCAGCTTGGCCGGGGGCTCTGAAGCTTTCTTT. This translates into CDSSLAGGSEAFF. The complete variable domain, with remaining parts taken from reference TRBV5-1 and TRBJ1-1, reads KAGVTQTPRYLIKTRGQQVTLSCSPISGHRSVSWYQQTPGQGLQFLFEYFSETQRNKGNFPGRFSGRQFSNSRSEMNVSTLELGDSALYLCDSSLAGGSEAFFGQGTRLTVV.

This clonotype was found many times. The chain employs TRBV7-8 and TRBJ2-5, with TRBD2 identical over 7 bases. The germline CDR1 and CDR2 sequences are SGHVS and FQNEAQ. This CDR3 is 14 amino acids long. V was clipped by 4 bases and J by 3 bases; unmatched bases: 5. The CDR3 sequence is CASSSDAGEETQYF. The CDR3 bases are TGTGCCAGCAGCTCGGATGCGGGGGAAGAGACCCAGTACTTC.

A remark on this clonotype: An end of the junction does not agree with germline; a read error may underlie this. V is TRBV11-2 and J is TRBJ2-1, with TRBD2 matching over 10 bases. CDR3 length: 16 amino acids. CDR1 and CDR2 (germline): SGHAT, FQNNGV. In DNA form, the CDR3 reads TGTGCCAGCAGCGACCCTCCTAGCGGGAGAATCAATGAGCATTTCTTC. Encoded protein: CASSDPPSGRINEHFF.

On this clonotype: Relative to the germline gene, one junction end is altered; a read error may explain this. The chain combines TRBV6-5 with TRBJ1-5; perhaps TRBD1 as D (6 bases). CDR1 MNHEY and CDR2 SVGAGI come from the germline V gene. The length of the CDR3 is 14 residues. CDR3 loop: CVSRGRGTNQPQHF. CDR3 DNA sequence: TGTGTCAGCCGGGGTAGGGGGACCAATCAGCCCCAGCATTTT.